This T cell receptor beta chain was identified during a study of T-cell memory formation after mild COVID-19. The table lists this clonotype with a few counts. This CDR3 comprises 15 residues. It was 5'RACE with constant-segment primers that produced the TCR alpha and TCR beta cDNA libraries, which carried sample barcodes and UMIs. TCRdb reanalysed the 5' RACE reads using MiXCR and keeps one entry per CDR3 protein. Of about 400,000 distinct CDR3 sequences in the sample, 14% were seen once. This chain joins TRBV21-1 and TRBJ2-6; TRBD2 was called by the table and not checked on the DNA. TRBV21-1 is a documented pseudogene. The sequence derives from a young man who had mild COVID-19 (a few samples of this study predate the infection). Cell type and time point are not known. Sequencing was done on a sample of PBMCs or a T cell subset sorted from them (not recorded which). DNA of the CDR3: TGTGCCAACCGACTTTCCCTCACTGGGGCCAACGTCCTGACTTTC. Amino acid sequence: CANRLSLTGANVLTF.